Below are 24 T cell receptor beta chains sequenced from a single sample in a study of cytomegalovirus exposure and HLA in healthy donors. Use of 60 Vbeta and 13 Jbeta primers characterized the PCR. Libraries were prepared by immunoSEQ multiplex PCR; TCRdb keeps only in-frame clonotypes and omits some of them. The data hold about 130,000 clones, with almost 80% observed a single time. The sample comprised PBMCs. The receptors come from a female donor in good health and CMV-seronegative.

The CDR3 protein is CASSRAGGKAGETQYF. The CDR3 nucleotides are TGTGCCAGCAGCCGAGCGGGGGGCAAGGCCGGGGAGACCCAGTACTTC. The V call is TRBV7-8, the J call TRBJ2-5, with TRBD2 matching over 9 bases. V shed 5 bases, J shed 5 bases, and the junction held 12 bases outside the gene matches. CDR1 and CDR2 (germline): SGHVS, FQNEAQ. The CDR3 runs to 16 residues.

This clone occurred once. The chain's CDR3 is CASSPRPGETQYF. The CDR3 nucleotides read TGTGCCAGCAGCCCCCGCCCCGGGGAGACCCAGTACTTC. The rearrangement joins TRBV7-6 to TRBJ2-5; the D is unclear. Germline assignment: CDR1 SGHVS and CDR2 FNYEAQ. Trimming pared 5 bases from V and 5 bases from J, leaving 12 bases between. The CDR3 loop spans 13 amino acids.

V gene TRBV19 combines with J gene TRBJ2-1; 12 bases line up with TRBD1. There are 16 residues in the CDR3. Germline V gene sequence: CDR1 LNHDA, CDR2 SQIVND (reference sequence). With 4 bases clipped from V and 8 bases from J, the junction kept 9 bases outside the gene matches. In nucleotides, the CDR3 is TGTGCCAGTAGTACCGCCGGGACAGGGGGCTCGGATGAGCAGTTCTTC. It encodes CASSTAGTGGSDEQFF.

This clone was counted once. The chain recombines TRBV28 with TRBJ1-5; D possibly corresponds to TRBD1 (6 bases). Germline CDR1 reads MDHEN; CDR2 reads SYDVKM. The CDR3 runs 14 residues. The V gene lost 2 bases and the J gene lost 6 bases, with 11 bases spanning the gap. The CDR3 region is CASSLPGDLQPQHF. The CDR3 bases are TGTGCCAGCAGTTTACCAGGGGATCTTCAGCCCCAGCATTTT.

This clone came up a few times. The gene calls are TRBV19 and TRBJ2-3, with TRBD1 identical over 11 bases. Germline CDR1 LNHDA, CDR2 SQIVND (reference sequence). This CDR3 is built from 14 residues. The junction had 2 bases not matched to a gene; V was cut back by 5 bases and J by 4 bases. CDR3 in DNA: TGTGCCAGTAGTCGGGACAGGGGGGCAGATACGCAGTATTTT. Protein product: CASSRDRGADTQYF.

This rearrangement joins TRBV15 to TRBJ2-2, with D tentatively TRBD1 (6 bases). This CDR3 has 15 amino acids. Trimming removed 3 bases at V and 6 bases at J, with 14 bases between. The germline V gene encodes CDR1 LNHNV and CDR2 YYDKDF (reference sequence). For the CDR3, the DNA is TGTGCCACCAGCAGCATCCCTACAGGGCCCGGGGAGCTGTTTTTT. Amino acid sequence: CATSSIPTGPGELFF. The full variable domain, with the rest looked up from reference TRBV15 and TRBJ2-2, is DAMVIQNPRYQVTQFGKPVTLSCSQTLNHNVMYWYQQKSSQAPKLLFHYYDKDFNNEADTPDNFQSRRPNTSFCFLDIRSPGLGDTAMYLCATSSIPTGPGELFFGEGSRLTVL.

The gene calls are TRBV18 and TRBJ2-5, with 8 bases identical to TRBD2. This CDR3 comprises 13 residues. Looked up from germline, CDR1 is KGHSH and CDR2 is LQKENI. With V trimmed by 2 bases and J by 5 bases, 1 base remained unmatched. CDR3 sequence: CASSPTGGETQYF. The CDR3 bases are TGTGCCAGCTCACCAACGGGAGGGGAGACCCAGTACTTC.

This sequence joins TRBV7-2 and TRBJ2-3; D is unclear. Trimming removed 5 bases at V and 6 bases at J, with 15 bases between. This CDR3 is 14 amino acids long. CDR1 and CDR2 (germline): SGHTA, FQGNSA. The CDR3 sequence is CASSPFPRADTQYF. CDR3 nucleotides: TGTGCCAGCAGCCCGTTCCCTCGAGCGGATACGCAGTATTTT.

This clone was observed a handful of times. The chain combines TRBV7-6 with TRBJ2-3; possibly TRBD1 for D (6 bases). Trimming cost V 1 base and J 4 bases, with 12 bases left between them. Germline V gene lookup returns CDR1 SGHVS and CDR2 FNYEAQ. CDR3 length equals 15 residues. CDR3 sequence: CASSLGQGSPDTQYF. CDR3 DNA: TGTGCCAGCAGCTTAGGGCAGGGGAGCCCAGATACGCAGTATTTT. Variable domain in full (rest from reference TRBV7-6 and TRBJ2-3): GAGVSQSPRYKVTKRGQDVALRCDPISGHVSLYWYRQALGQGPEFLTYFNYEAQQDKSGLPNDRFSAERPEGSISTLTIQRTEQRDSAMYRCASSLGQGSPDTQYFGPGTRLTVL.

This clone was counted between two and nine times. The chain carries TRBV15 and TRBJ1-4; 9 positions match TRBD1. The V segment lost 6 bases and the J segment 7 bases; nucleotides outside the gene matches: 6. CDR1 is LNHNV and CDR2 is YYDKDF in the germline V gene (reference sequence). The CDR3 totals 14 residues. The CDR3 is CATRPGQGGEKLFF. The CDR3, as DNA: TGTGCCACCAGGCCGGGACAGGGTGGTGAAAAACTGTTTTTT.

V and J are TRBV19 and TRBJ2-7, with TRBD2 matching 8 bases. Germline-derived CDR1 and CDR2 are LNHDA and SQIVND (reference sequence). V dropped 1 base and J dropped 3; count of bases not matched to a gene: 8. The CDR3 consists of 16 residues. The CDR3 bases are TGTGCCAGTAGTATAGCCGGTAGCGGGACCAACTACGAGCAGTACTTC. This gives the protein CASSIAGSGTNYEQYF.

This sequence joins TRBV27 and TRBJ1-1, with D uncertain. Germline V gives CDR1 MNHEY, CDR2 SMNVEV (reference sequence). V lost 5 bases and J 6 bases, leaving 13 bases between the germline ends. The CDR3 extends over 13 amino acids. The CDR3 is CASSEGGIAEAFF. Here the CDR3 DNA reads TGTGCCAGCAGTGAGGGTGGGATCGCTGAAGCTTTCTTT.

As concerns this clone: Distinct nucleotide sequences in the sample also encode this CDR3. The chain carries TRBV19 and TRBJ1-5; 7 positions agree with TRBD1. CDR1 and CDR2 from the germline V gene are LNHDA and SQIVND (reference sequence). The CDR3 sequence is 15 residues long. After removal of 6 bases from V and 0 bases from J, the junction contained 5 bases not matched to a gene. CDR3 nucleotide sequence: TGTGCCAGTAGAGGGACAGCTTATAGCAATCAGCCCCAGCATTTT. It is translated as CASRGTAYSNQPQHF.

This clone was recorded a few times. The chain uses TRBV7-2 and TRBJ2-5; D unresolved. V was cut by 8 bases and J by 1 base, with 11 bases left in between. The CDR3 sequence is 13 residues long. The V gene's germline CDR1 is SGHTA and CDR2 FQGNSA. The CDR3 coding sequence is TGTGCCAGCCGAGCGCTGCCCCAAGAGACCCAGTACTTC. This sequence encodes CASRALPQETQYF.

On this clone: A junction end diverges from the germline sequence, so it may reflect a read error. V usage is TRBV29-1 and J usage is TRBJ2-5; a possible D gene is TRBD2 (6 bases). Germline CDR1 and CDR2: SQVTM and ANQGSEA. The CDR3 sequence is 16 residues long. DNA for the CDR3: TGCAGCGTTGAAGAATACGCTGGGGGGTCTCAAGAGTCCCAGTACTTC. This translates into CSVEEYAGGSQESQYF.

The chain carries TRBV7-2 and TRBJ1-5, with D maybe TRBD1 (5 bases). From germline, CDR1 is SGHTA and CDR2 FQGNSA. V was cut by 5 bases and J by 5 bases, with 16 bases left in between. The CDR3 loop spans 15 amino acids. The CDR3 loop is CASSPQGGRDQPQHF. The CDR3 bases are TGTGCCAGCAGCCCCCAGGGAGGGCGGGATCAGCCCCAGCATTTT.

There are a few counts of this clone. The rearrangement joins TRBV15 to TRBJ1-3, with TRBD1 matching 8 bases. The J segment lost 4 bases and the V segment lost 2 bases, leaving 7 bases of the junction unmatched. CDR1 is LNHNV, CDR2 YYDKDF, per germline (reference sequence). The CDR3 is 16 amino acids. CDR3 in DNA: TGTGCCACCAGCAGACTATTACAGGGGGAAGGAAACACCATATATTTT. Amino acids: CATSRLLQGEGNTIYF.

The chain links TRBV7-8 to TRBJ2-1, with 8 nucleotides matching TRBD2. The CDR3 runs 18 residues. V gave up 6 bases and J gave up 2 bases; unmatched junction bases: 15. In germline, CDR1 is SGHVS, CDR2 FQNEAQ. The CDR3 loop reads CASSAEGWSGSAYNEQFF. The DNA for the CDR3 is TGTGCCAGCAGTGCGGAAGGCTGGAGCGGGAGCGCCTACAATGAGCAGTTCTTC. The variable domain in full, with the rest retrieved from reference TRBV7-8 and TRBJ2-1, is GAGVSQSPRYKVAKRGQDVALRCDPISGHVSLFWYQQALGQGPEFLTYFQNEAQLDKSGLPSDRFFAERPEGSVSTLKIQRTQQEDSAVYLCASSAEGWSGSAYNEQFFGPGTRLTVL.

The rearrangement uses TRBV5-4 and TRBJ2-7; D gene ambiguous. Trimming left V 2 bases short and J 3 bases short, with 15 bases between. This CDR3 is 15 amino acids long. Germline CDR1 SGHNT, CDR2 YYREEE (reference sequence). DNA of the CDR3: TGTGCCAGCAGCTTCAGCGCGAGAGGTAACTACGAGCAGTACTTC. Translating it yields CASSFSARGNYEQYF.

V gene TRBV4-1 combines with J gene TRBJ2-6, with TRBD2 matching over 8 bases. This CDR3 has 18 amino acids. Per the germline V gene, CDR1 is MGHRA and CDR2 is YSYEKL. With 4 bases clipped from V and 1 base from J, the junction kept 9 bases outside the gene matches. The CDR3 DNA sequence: TGCGCCAGCAGCCGGAGTCCCAGCGGGAGATCTGGGGCCAACGTCCTGACTTTC. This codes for CASSRSPSGRSGANVLTF.

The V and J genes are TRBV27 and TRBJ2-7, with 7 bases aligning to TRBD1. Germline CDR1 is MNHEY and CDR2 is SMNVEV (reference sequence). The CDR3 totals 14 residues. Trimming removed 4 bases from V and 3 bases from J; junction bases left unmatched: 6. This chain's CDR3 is CASSSWDRGYEQYF. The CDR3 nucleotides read TGTGCCAGCAGTTCCTGGGACAGAGGCTACGAGCAGTACTTC.

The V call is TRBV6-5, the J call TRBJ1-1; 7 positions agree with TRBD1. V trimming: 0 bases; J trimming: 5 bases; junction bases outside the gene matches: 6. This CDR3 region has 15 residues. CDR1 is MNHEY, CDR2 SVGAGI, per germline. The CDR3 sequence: CASSYSNRGRTEAFF. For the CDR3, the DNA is TGTGCCAGCAGTTACTCAAACAGGGGACGGACTGAAGCTTTCTTT.

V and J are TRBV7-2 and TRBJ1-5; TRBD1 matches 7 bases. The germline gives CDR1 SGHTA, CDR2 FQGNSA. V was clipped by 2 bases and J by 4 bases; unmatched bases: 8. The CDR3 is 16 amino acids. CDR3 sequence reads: CASSLLPGTANQPQHF. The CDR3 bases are TGTGCCAGCAGCTTATTACCCGGGACAGCTAATCAGCCCCAGCATTTT.

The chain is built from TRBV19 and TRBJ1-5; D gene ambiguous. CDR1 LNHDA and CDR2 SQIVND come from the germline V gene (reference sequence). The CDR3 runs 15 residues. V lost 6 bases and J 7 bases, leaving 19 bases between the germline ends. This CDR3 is CASRESSAAGQPQHF. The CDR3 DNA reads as TGTGCCAGTAGAGAGTCTTCCGCGGCGGGGCAGCCCCAGCATTTT. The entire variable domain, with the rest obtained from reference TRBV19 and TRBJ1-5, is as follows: DGGITQSPKYLFRKEGQNVTLSCEQNLNHDAMYWYRQDPGQGLRLIYYSQIVNDFQKGDIAEGYSVSREKKESFPLTVTSAQKNPTAFYLCASRESSAAGQPQHFGDGTRLSIL.